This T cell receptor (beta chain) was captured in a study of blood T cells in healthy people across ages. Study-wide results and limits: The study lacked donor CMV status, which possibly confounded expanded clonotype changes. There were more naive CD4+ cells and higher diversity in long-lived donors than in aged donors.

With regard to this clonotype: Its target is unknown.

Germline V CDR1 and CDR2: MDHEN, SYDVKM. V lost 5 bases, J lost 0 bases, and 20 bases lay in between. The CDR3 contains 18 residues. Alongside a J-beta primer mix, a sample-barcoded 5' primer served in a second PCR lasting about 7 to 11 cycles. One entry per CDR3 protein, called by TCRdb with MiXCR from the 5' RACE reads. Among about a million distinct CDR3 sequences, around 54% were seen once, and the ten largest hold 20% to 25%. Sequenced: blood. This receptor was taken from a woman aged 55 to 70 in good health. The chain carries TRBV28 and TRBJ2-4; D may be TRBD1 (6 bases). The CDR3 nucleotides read TGTGCCAGCAGTACGCCGGGACACGGTCGGGTAGCCAAAAACATTCAGTACTTC. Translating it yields CASSTPGHGRVAKNIQYF.